Described below is a single TCR beta chain sequence and its context. The sample originates from a study of blood T cell repertoires in COVID-19. Across the study: Sources were T cells, B-cell-depleted T cells, or PBMCs; the material itself was cDNA or gDNA.

Under the authors' procedure: Nucleated cell counts were estimated from reference gene primer amplification. The data were produced by immunoSEQ multiplex PCR, yet TCRdb's version contains in-frame clones alone and is incomplete. V and J calls and clone size are copied from that table; D and trimming were computed from the DNA. The data show some 8,000 clones, with around 70% seen just once and about a sixth held by the top ten. The CDR3 is made up of 15 amino acids. The germline gives CDR1 LNHDA, CDR2 SQIVND (reference sequence). The ends were cut back, 3 bases at V and 2 bases at J, with 11 bases in the middle.

The rearrangement links TRBV19 to TRBJ2-1, with D possibly being TRBD2 (6 bases). The sequence was collected from a human donor in a cohort sampled during active COVID-19. The sequenced sample consisted of peripheral blood. CDR3 in amino acids: CASSIGGLTYNEQFF. CDR3 DNA: TGTGCCAGTAGTATCGGAGGGCTGACCTACAATGAGCAGTTCTTC.